The 23 T cell receptor beta chains presented below share a single source sample, sequenced in a study of PD-L1 blockade in urothelial cancer. Time point specified: pretreatment peripheral blood. Repertoires were generated with immunoSEQ multiplex PCR, while TCRdb's copy carries only in-frame clones and drops some. In the table there are 100,000 to 150,000 clones, around 85% of which are singletons. The sample consisted of PBMCs, taken around atezolizumab (anti-PD-L1) treatment. These receptors were taken from a man aged 45-65 years with urothelial cancer.

For the CDR3, the DNA is TGTGCCAGCATGAAGGGACACATGCAGTACTTC. This translates into CASMKGHMQYF. The V gene is TRBV27, the J gene TRBJ2-7; possible D gene TRBD1, 6 bases. This CDR3 spans 11 amino acids. Germline CDR1 MNHEY, CDR2 SMNVEV (reference sequence). With 7 bases removed from V and 9 bases from J, the gap between germline ends came to 13 bases.

The chain carries TRBV6-5 and TRBJ1-2, with 7 bases that match TRBD1. Trimming removed 2 bases from V and 4 bases from J; junction bases left unmatched: 1. This CDR3 is built from 13 residues. CDR1 is MNHEY, CDR2 SVGAGI, per germline. CDR3 sequence reads: CASSYEGAYGYTF. The CDR3 DNA is TGTGCCAGCAGTTACGAGGGGGCCTATGGCTACACCTTC.

Only one count was recorded for this clone. J is TRBJ1-6 and V is TRBV28; 7 bases are a match to TRBD1. CDR3 length: 15 residues. V shed 6 bases, J shed 4 bases, and the junction held 6 bases outside the gene matches. The germline V gene encodes CDR1 MDHEN and CDR2 SYDVKM. The CDR3, as DNA: TGTGCCAGCAGGGCAGGGACAGATTATAATTCACCCCTCCACTTT. It translates to CASRAGTDYNSPLHF.

For the CDR3, the DNA is TGTGCCAGCAGCGCCGGAAGTAGCGGATCCTCCTACGAGCAGTACTTC. It specifies CASSAGSSGSSYEQYF. The V and J genes are TRBV9 and TRBJ2-7; D is possibly TRBD2 (6 bases). The V end was cut by 3 bases, the J end by 0 bases, with 16 bases between. The germline V gene has CDR1 SGDLS and CDR2 YYNGEE. The CDR3 runs to 16 residues.

This rearrangement joins TRBV5-6 to TRBJ2-1; 9 bases match TRBD2. CDR1 is SGHDT, CDR2 YYEEEE, per germline. The ends lost 0 bases at V and 14 bases at J; junction bases unmatched: 3. The CDR3 length is 12 residues. The CDR3, as DNA: TGTGCCAGCAGCTTGGCGGGACTAGCTAAGTTCTTC. Protein: CASSLAGLAKFF.

This clone appeared a few times. J is TRBJ2-7 and V is TRBV5-1; D perhaps matches TRBD2 (6 bases). V lost 0 bases and J 5 bases, leaving 9 bases between the germline ends. Germline assignment: CDR1 SGHRS and CDR2 YFSETQ. The CDR3 runs 13 residues. CDR3 DNA sequence: TGCGCCAGCAGCTTGGGTGGCGGGGACGAGCAGTACTTC. Translating gives CASSLGGGDEQYF.

This clone was seen only once. The chain recombines TRBV19 with TRBJ2-3; possible D gene TRBD2, 5 bases. Germline-derived CDR1 and CDR2 are LNHDA and SQIVND (reference sequence). V lost 5 bases to trimming and J lost 1 base, with 10 bases between them. The length of the CDR3 is 14 residues. The DNA for the CDR3 is TGTGCCAGTAGTTCGGGAAGGGGCACAGATACGCAGTATTTT. It encodes CASSSGRGTDTQYF.

The chain links TRBV7-9 to TRBJ1-5, with D perhaps TRBD1 (6 bases). This CDR3 is built from 13 residues. Per germline, CDR1 SEHNR and CDR2 FQNEAQ (reference sequence). Trimming took off 5 bases at V and 5 bases at J, with 10 bases between the two ends. The CDR3 loop reads CASSRDTYQPQHF. CDR3 nucleotide sequence: TGTGCCAGCAGCAGGGACACGTATCAGCCCCAGCATTTT.

Only a few counts were recorded for this clone. The chain has TRBV7-9 and TRBJ2-5; 15 positions agree with TRBD2. CDR3 length: 16 amino acids. V lost 5 bases, J lost 4 bases, and 5 bases stayed unmatched. Germline CDR1 and CDR2: SEHNR and FQNEAQ (reference sequence). The CDR3 coding sequence is TGTGCCAGCAGCATCGGACTAGCGGGAGGGTTAGAGACCCAGTACTTC. Its protein product is CASSIGLAGGLETQYF. The whole variable domain, remainder taken from reference TRBV7-9 and TRBJ2-5, is DTGVSQNPRHKITKRGQNVTFRCDPISEHNRLYWYRQTLGQGPEFLTYFQNEAQLEKSRLLSDRFSAERPKGSFSTLEIQRTEQGDSAMYLCASSIGLAGGLETQYFGPGTRLLVL.

In the case of this clone: Germline is not matched at one junction end, which may reflect a read error. CDR3 in DNA: TGTGCTAGCAGTTTTGGACAGAGCCAAGAGACCCAGTACTTC. The encoded protein is CASSFGQSQETQYF. The V gene is TRBV7-7, the J gene TRBJ2-5, with D possibly being TRBD1 (6 bases). The CDR3 totals 14 residues. Germline V gene sequence: CDR1 SSHAT, CDR2 FNYEAQ (reference sequence). Full variable domain (remainder filled in from reference TRBV7-7 and TRBJ2-5): GAGVSQSPRYKVTKRGQDVTLRCDPISSHATLYWYQQALGQGPEFLTYFNYEAQPDKSGLPSDRFSAERPEGSISTLTIQRTEQRDSAMYRCASSFGQSQETQYFGPGTRLLVL.

CDR3 nucleotides: TGTGCCAGCAGCTTAGCCCGGGCTGCGGGCCACTACGAGCAGTACTTC. Protein product: CASSLARAAGHYEQYF. This rearrangement joins TRBV7-2 to TRBJ2-7; D may be TRBD2 (5 bases). Germline CDR1 reads SGHTA; CDR2 reads FQGNSA. This CDR3 spans 16 amino acids. V lost 0 bases, J lost 3 bases, and 15 bases lay in between. Full variable domain (outside the CDR3, taken from reference TRBV7-2 and TRBJ2-7): GAGVSQSPSNKVTEKGKDVELRCDPISGHTALYWYRQSLGQGLEFLIYFQGNSAPDKSGLPSDRFSAERTGGSVSTLTIQRTQQEDSAVYLCASSLARAAGHYEQYFGPGTRLTVT.

This chain uses TRBV4-1 with TRBJ2-1; D not resolved. This CDR3 region has 17 residues. The germline V gene encodes CDR1 MGHRA and CDR2 YSYEKL. With 5 bases removed from V and 0 bases from J, the gap between germline ends came to 17 bases. The CDR3 spells CASSASRFASSYNEQFF. The CDR3 DNA reads as TGCGCCAGCAGCGCAAGTAGGTTCGCTAGCTCCTACAATGAGCAGTTCTTC.

This clone is a singleton in its sample. The J gene is TRBJ1-3, the V gene TRBV7-6; 11 bases align to TRBD1. Germline lookup yields CDR1 SGHVS and CDR2 FNYEAQ. The CDR3 consists of 15 residues. J was trimmed by 7 bases and V by 0 bases; bases with no gene match: 2. In DNA, the CDR3 is TGTGCCAGCAGCTTAGCAGGACAGGGGGCGAACACCATATATTTT. Its translation: CASSLAGQGANTIYF.

This clone showed up just a few times. This sequence joins TRBV18 and TRBJ1-5; D possibly corresponds to TRBD1 (5 bases). Trimming took off 5 bases at V and 6 bases at J, with 8 bases between the two ends. The CDR3 has 12 amino acids. Germline loops: CDR1 KGHSH, CDR2 LQKENI. The CDR3: CASSGATQPQHF. CDR3 nucleotides: TGTGCCAGCTCAGGGGCCACTCAGCCCCAGCATTTT.

V gene TRBV5-1 combines with J gene TRBJ2-2; no firm D call. Per germline, CDR1 SGHRS and CDR2 YFSETQ. With 4 bases removed from V and 2 bases from J, the gap between germline ends came to 9 bases. This CDR3 is 14 amino acids long. DNA of the CDR3: TGCGCCAGCAGCAGAGCCGCTAACACCGGGGAGCTGTTTTTT. Translated, it gives CASSRAANTGELFF.

This chain uses TRBV6-4 with TRBJ1-2; TRBD1 agrees at 8 bases. The CDR3 spans 19 residues. The V gene end was trimmed by 8 bases and the J gene end by 2 bases; junction bases not matched to a gene: 22. Looked up from germline, CDR1 is MRHNA and CDR2 is SNTAGT. The CDR3 protein is CASEDLDRVADFPNYGYTF. The CDR3 region has the DNA TGTGCCAGCGAAGATTTGGACAGGGTGGCCGACTTTCCAAACTATGGCTACACCTTC.

The chain employs TRBV2 and TRBJ2-7; 7 bases agree with TRBD2. CDR1 and CDR2 from the germline V gene are SNHLY and FYNNEI. This CDR3 has 12 residues. The trim removed 5 bases at V and 4 bases at J, leaving 2 bases unmatched. The CDR3 region is CASSRTRYEQYF. The DNA of the CDR3 is TGTGCCAGCAGTCGGACTAGGTACGAGCAGTACTTC.

V usage is TRBV15 and J usage is TRBJ1-3; weak D call: TRBD1 (5 bases). Germline V lookup: CDR1 LNHNV, CDR2 YYDKDF (reference sequence). There are 15 residues in the CDR3. The ends were cut back, 3 bases at V and 2 bases at J, with 11 bases in the middle. CDR3 nucleotide sequence: TGTGCCACCAGCAGTGGTCTGGGGCCTGGAAACACCATATATTTT. It is translated as CATSSGLGPGNTIYF.

This chain connects TRBV9 to TRBJ2-2; TRBD2 matches at 7 bases. This CDR3 region has 16 residues. The V gene's germline CDR1 is SGDLS and CDR2 YYNGEE. Trimming at V came to 1 base and at J to 4 bases, leaving 7 bases not matched to a gene. The CDR3 DNA reads TGTGCCAGCAGCGTAATGGGGACTACAAGCACCGGGGAGCTGTTTTTT. As protein: CASSVMGTTSTGELFF. Based on the CDR3 plus reference TRBV9 and TRBJ2-2, the full variable domain is DSGVTQTPKHLITATGQRVTLRCSPRSGDLSVYWYQQSLDQGLQFLIQYYNGEERAKGNILERFSAQQFPDLHSELNLSSLELGDSALYFCASSVMGTTSTGELFFGEGSRLTVL.

This clone was found once. V usage is TRBV6-5 and J usage is TRBJ2-3; 8 bases align to TRBD2. Trimming at V came to 2 bases and at J to 0 bases, leaving 1 base not matched to a gene. From germline, CDR1 is MNHEY and CDR2 SVGAGI. This CDR3 is built from 15 residues. The CDR3 reads CASSYREGSTDTQYF. The CDR3 bases are TGTGCCAGCAGTTACCGGGAGGGAAGCACAGATACGCAGTATTTT.

The rearrangement joins TRBV5-1 to TRBJ2-1, with D perhaps matching TRBD2 (6 bases). V was cut by 3 bases and J by 0 bases, with 10 bases left in between. The germline CDR1 and CDR2 sequences are SGHRS and YFSETQ. The CDR3 extends over 15 amino acids. The CDR3 sequence is CASSWRDDSYNEQFF. Here the CDR3 DNA reads TGCGCCAGCAGCTGGCGGGACGACTCCTACAATGAGCAGTTCTTC.

This chain uses TRBV15 with TRBJ2-7, with 9 bases that match TRBD2. Looked up from germline, CDR1 is LNHNV and CDR2 is YYDKDF (reference sequence). This CDR3 is 13 amino acids long. V gave up 7 bases and J gave up 5 bases; unmatched junction bases: 6. The CDR3 loop reads CATNRGRAHEQYF. In nucleotides, the CDR3 is TGTGCCACCAACCGCGGGAGGGCCCACGAGCAGTACTTC.

This clone was observed a few times. The V and J genes are TRBV15 and TRBJ2-1; 9 nucleotides match TRBD2. Germline CDR1 LNHNV, CDR2 YYDKDF (reference sequence). V shed 3 bases, J shed 3 bases, and the junction held 9 bases outside the gene matches. The CDR3 covers 17 residues. CDR3 in DNA: TGTGCCACCAGCAGGCGCCCCGGGACTAGCTTCTACAATGAGCAGTTCTTC. This codes for CATSRRPGTSFYNEQFF.